These 17 T cell receptor beta chains were all obtained from the same sample, sequenced in a study of CD8 T cells in Susac syndrome. Reverse transcription of roughly 0.5 to 1 ug RNA was carried out with random hexamers. In TCRdb, the immunoSEQ multiplex PCR reads were re-called with MiXCR into one record per CDR3 protein. The repertoire holds approximately 140,000 distinct CDR3 sequences, with about 95% as singletons. What was sequenced was CD4+ T cells from PBMCs. These receptors were collected from a human donor with multiple sclerosis.

The V and J genes are TRBV15 and TRBJ2-5; D may be TRBD2 (6 bases). Germline CDR1 LNHNV, CDR2 YYDKDF (reference sequence). Trimming took 2 bases from V and 2 from J, leaving 12 bases between them. This CDR3 has 15 residues. The DNA for the CDR3 is TGTGCCACCAGCAGACGGACTACTCTTCAAGAGACCCAGTACTTC. This gives the protein CATSRRTTLQETQYF.

This clonotype came up once. The genes are TRBV7-2 and TRBJ1-6; 9 bases line up with TRBD1. The CDR3 is made up of 15 amino acids. Germline CDR1 reads SGHTA; CDR2 reads FQGNSA. After removal of 2 bases from V and 7 bases from J, the junction contained 3 bases not matched to a gene. CDR3 nucleotide sequence: TGTGCCAGCAGCTTAAGGACAGGGGTAAATTCACCCCTCCACTTT. Protein: CASSLRTGVNSPLHF.

The chain has TRBV20-1 and TRBJ2-5; 9 positions agree with TRBD2. The germline V gene has CDR1 DFQATT and CDR2 SNEGSKA (reference sequence). The CDR3 contains 13 residues. The ends lost 2 bases at V and 2 bases at J; junction bases unmatched: 0. CDR3 loop: CSARLAGQETQYF. For the CDR3, the DNA is TGCAGTGCTAGACTAGCGGGACAAGAGACCCAGTACTTC.

V and J are TRBV27 and TRBJ2-7, with 9 bases matching TRBD1. Looked up from germline, CDR1 is MNHEY and CDR2 is SMNVEV (reference sequence). V lost 7 bases and J lost 5; bases outside the gene matches: 9. The CDR3 is 14 residues long. The CDR3 nucleotides are TGTGCCAGCAATCCGGGACAGGGAACCGACGAGCAGTACTTC. This codes for CASNPGQGTDEQYF.

V usage is TRBV7-9 and J usage is TRBJ1-1; the D is unclear. The CDR3 length is 15 residues. Looked up from germline, CDR1 is SEHNR and CDR2 is FQNEAQ (reference sequence). V lost 1 base, J lost 1 base, and 10 bases lay in between. The CDR3 spells CASSLVSPTNTEAFF. In DNA form, the CDR3 reads TGTGCCAGCAGCTTAGTTTCCCCTACGAACACTGAAGCTTTCTTT. Full variable domain (outside the CDR3, taken from reference TRBV7-9 and TRBJ1-1): DTGVSQNPRHKITKRGQNVTFRCDPISEHNRLYWYRQTLGQGPEFLTYFQNEAQLEKSRLLSDRFSAERPKGSFSTLEIQRTEQGDSAMYLCASSLVSPTNTEAFFGQGTRLTVV.

The chain couples TRBV3-1 to TRBJ1-2; the D gene is possibly TRBD1 (6 bases). Germline assignment: CDR1 LGHDT and CDR2 YNNKEL (reference sequence). The V end lost 1 base, the J end lost 8 bases, and 14 bases lay between the germline ends. The CDR3 consists of 14 residues. CDR3: CASSQVRGALGYTF. In DNA, the CDR3 is TGTGCCAGCAGCCAAGTGCGGGGGGCCCTCGGCTACACCTTC.

The V gene is TRBV29-1, the J gene TRBJ2-5; the D is unclear. Deletions cut 3 bases from V and 4 bases from J, with 6 bases between. This CDR3 is 11 amino acids long. CDR1 is SQVTM, CDR2 ANQGSEA, per germline. The CDR3: CSVDEGETQYF. The CDR3 nucleotides are TGCAGCGTTGACGAAGGAGAGACCCAGTACTTC.

CDR3 residues: CSATQTSGALEGIQYF. CDR3 DNA sequence: TGCAGTGCAACTCAGACTAGCGGGGCCCTGGAAGGCATTCAGTACTTC. The chain combines TRBV20-1 with TRBJ2-4; 11 nucleotides align to TRBD2. Germline CDR1 is DFQATT and CDR2 is SNEGSKA (reference sequence). The ends lost 6 bases at V and 9 bases at J; junction bases unmatched: 16. The CDR3 covers 16 residues.

This clonotype was recorded only once. The rearrangement uses TRBV20-1 and TRBJ2-3; TRBD2 aligns across 8 bases. This CDR3 comprises 15 residues. Per germline, CDR1 DFQATT and CDR2 SNEGSKA (reference sequence). V dropped 6 bases and J dropped 1; count of bases not matched to a gene: 9. CDR3 region: CSAHAGTRGTDTQYF. The CDR3 nucleotides are TGCAGTGCCCACGCCGGGACTAGAGGCACAGATACGCAGTATTTT.

The chain is built from TRBV7-8 and TRBJ2-2, with 10 nucleotides matching TRBD1. There are 15 residues in the CDR3. Per germline, CDR1 SGHVS and CDR2 FQNEAQ. Trimming removed 4 bases from V and 7 bases from J; junction bases left unmatched: 6. For the CDR3, the DNA is TGTGCCAGCAGCTGGACAGGGGGAGTAATCGGGGAGCTGTTTTTT. Amino acids: CASSWTGGVIGELFF.

The chain links TRBV5-4 to TRBJ2-2, with D unclear. CDR1 and CDR2 from the germline V gene are SGHNT and YYREEE (reference sequence). The CDR3 extends over 15 amino acids. Trimming left V 4 bases short and J 6 bases short, with 16 bases between. CDR3 nucleotide sequence: TGTGCCAGCAGCAGCGCCGGACGAAGGGCCGGGGAGCTGTTTTTT. Protein: CASSSAGRRAGELFF.

The table lists this clonotype with a count of one. The genes are TRBV30 and TRBJ1-2; weak D call: TRBD1 (6 bases). This CDR3 spans 11 amino acids. Germline V gene sequence: CDR1 GTSNPN, CDR2 SVGIG (reference sequence). V was shortened by 5 bases and J by 7 bases, with 11 bases between the two germline ends. CDR3 in amino acids: CAWPRGSGYTF. For the CDR3, the DNA is TGTGCCTGGCCCAGGGGTAGTGGCTACACCTTC.

The gene calls are TRBV12-3 or TRBV12-4 and TRBJ2-6; D perhaps matches TRBD1 (5 bases). The CDR3 runs to 16 residues. With 5 bases removed from V and 0 bases from J, the gap between germline ends came to 11 bases. The CDR3 coding sequence is TGTGCCAGCAGTACCCGACAGAACTCTGGGGCCAACGTCCTGACTTTC. Protein: CASSTRQNSGANVLTF.

The chain employs TRBV5-1 and TRBJ2-1; TRBD1 agrees at 7 bases. V was clipped by 4 bases and J by 7 bases; unmatched bases: 8. CDR3 length: 14 residues. CDR1 SGHRS and CDR2 YFSETQ come from the germline V gene. CDR3 DNA sequence: TGCGCCAGCAGCCCCCGGGACAGTGGGAATGAGCAGTTCTTC. Amino acids: CASSPRDSGNEQFF.

The rearrangement joins TRBV20-1 to TRBJ2-5; 11 bases are shared with TRBD2. Germline V lookup: CDR1 DFQATT, CDR2 SNEGSKA (reference sequence). The J segment lost 0 bases and the V segment lost 6 bases, leaving 21 bases of the junction unmatched. The CDR3 length is 20 residues. DNA for the CDR3: TGCAGTGCCTCCCGACTAGCGGGGCACCGAACCTTAGAGAACCAAGAGACCCAGTACTTC. Protein: CSASRLAGHRTLENQETQYF.

V and J are TRBV4-1 and TRBJ2-3; D unclear. This CDR3 has 15 residues. The germline V and J ends were trimmed by 1 base and 0 bases, with 8 bases remaining between them. In germline, CDR1 is MGHRA, CDR2 YSYEKL. This CDR3 reads CASSQGCTSTDTQYF. CDR3 bases: TGCGCCAGCAGCCAAGGGTGTACTAGCACAGATACGCAGTATTTT.

This chain connects TRBV29-1 to TRBJ1-2; possible D gene TRBD1, 6 bases. The CDR3 extends over 14 amino acids. CDR1 and CDR2 (germline): SQVTM, ANQGSEA. Trimming pared 7 bases from V and 4 bases from J, leaving 19 bases between. CDR3 sequence (DNA): TGCAGCGCAAAGGAGGGGGGGCTTGGCTATGGCTACACCTTC. It is translated as CSAKEGGLGYGYTF.